This TCR beta chain was observed in a study of Tregs in tolerant kidney transplant recipients. Data came from immunoSEQ multiplex PCR; TCRdb stores just in-frame clones and leaves some out. The profile covers 15,000 or so clones, with about 53% appearing a single time and 3% to 3.5% taken by the ten largest. FACS sorting followed an approximately 6-day coculture of CFSE-labeled recipient PBMCs with irradiated graft donor PBMCs. This clone qualifies as medium-sized (0.01 to 0.1%). Its antigen is still unknown. V lost 5 bases and J lost 6; bases outside the gene matches: 5. This CDR3 has 15 residues. CDR1 is SGHTA and CDR2 is FQGTGA in the germline V gene.

J is TRBJ2-2 and V is TRBV7-3; 11 bases agree with TRBD2. Specimen: CD4+ T cells from blood cultured with allogeneic cells, collected before the transplant. The TCR comes from a human patient who received a combined kidney and bone marrow transplant. The CDR3 coding sequence is TGTGCCAGCAGCAATCTAGCGGGGGGTGCCGGGGAGCTGTTTTTT. Protein sequence: CASSNLAGGAGELFF. Full variable domain (remainder filled in from reference TRBV7-3 and TRBJ2-2): GAGVSQTPSNKVTEKGKYVELRCDPISGHTALYWYRQSLGQGPEFLIYFQGTGAADDSGLPNDRFFAVRPEGSVSTLKIQRTERGDSAVYLCASSNLAGGAGELFFGEGSRLTVL.